This T cell receptor (beta chain) was identified during a study of blood T cell repertoires in COVID-19. TCRdb keeps only in-frame clones here, not all; method: immunoSEQ multiplex PCR. The data show roughly 97,000 clones, more than 75% seen once. V shed 6 bases, J shed 7 bases, and the junction held 10 bases outside the gene matches. Germline V gene sequence: CDR1 MNHEY, CDR2 SVGAGI. The CDR3 consists of 14 residues. This chain connects TRBV6-5 to TRBJ1-2; TRBD1 aligns across 8 bases. This sequence originates from a human donor in a cohort sampled during active COVID-19. Sequenced material: peripheral blood. The CDR3 is CASRETTGASGYTF. The CDR3 DNA follows: TGTGCCAGCAGGGAGACGACAGGGGCGAGTGGCTACACCTTC.